Listed below are T cell receptor beta chains from one sample, sequenced in a study of blood T cell repertoires in COVID-19. Method: immunoSEQ multiplex PCR; TCRdb's copy keeps in-frame clones and lacks some. Among 120,000 or so clones, approximately 68% were seen once, and the ten largest hold about 7.1%. The sample taken for sequencing was peripheral blood. Source of these receptors: a woman aged 60 to 75 with acute or convalescent COVID-19. Each CDR3 is given with its conserved first and last residue. A D gene is named only where the DNA matches it firmly. Size is stated for part of the rows, as once, few or many counts, or as a class when the clone is expanded.

TRBD1	TRBV4-2	NA	TRBJ1-2	CASSHRDRDYGYTF	TGTGCCAGCAGCCACCGGGACAGGGACTATGGCTACACCTTC
NA	TRBV7-9	NA	TRBJ2-7	CASSPQGMPPYEQYF	TGTGCCAGCAGCCCGCAGGGGATGCCTCCCTACGAGCAGTACTTC
TRBD1	TRBV7-9	NA	TRBJ1-1	CASSFRTGSTEAFF	TGTGCCAGCAGCTTTAGGACAGGGAGCACTGAAGCTTTCTTT
TRBD2	TRBV6-2/TRBV6-3	few	TRBJ2-5	CASSYSSASGGARETQYF	TGTGCCAGCAGTTACAGCTCGGCTAGCGGGGGGGCCCGGGAGACCCAGTACTTC
TRBD1	TRBV28	NA	TRBJ1-2	CASSTGGIGYTF	TGTGCCAGCAGTACAGGGGGGATTGGCTACACCTTC
TRBD1	TRBV7-2	NA	TRBJ1-1	CASSLGRQGAGAEAFF	TGTGCCAGCAGCTTAGGGCGGCAGGGGGCGGGGGCTGAAGCTTTCTTT
NA	TRBV19	few	TRBJ1-1	CASSMRQNTEAFF	TGTGCCAGTAGTATGCGACAGAACACTGAAGCTTTCTTT
NA	TRBV19	NA	TRBJ1-3	CASSDQLISGNTIYF	TGTGCCAGTAGCGATCAGTTGATCTCTGGAAACACCATATATTTT
NA	TRBV7-2	NA	TRBJ1-4	CASSSGPTGTNEKLFF	TGTGCCAGCAGCTCAGGCCCGACAGGAACTAATGAAAAACTGTTTTTT
NA	TRBV9	NA	TRBJ1-4	CASTRGVATNEKLFF	TGTGCCAGCACACGAGGAGTTGCAACTAATGAAAAACTGTTTTTT
TRBD2	TRBV6-5	NA	TRBJ2-5	CARTLGRVEETQYF	TGTGCCAGGACCTTGGGGAGGGTAGAAGAGACCCAGTACTTC
NA	TRBV28	NA	TRBJ1-5	CASSSVTEGFGNQPQHF	TGTGCCAGCAGTTCGGTGACAGAAGGTTTCGGCAATCAGCCCCAGCATTTT
NA	TRBV28	NA	TRBJ1-2	CASSKTEHGYTF	TGTGCCAGCAGCAAAACAGAACATGGCTACACCTTC
NA	TRBV5-6	NA	TRBJ1-5	CASSYGRGSQPQHF	TGTGCCAGCAGCTATGGCAGGGGAAGCCAGCCCCAGCATTTT
NA	TRBV12-3/TRBV12-4	NA	TRBJ1-2	CASSFVGAGYTF	TGTGCCAGCAGTTTCGTTGGAGCTGGCTACACCTTC
NA	TRBV10-3	few	TRBJ2-7	CAISESTSTGAEQYF	TGTGCCATCAGTGAGTCGACATCGACAGGCGCCGAGCAGTACTTC
TRBD1	TRBV18	once	TRBJ1-4	CASSPWGQGDEKLFF	TGTGCCAGCTCACCTTGGGGACAGGGAGATGAAAAACTGTTTTTT
NA	TRBV7-9	NA	TRBJ1-5	CASSSSTGTNQPQHF	TGTGCCAGCAGCTCTTCGACAGGAACCAATCAGCCCCAGCATTTT
TRBD1	TRBV5-1	NA	TRBJ1-2	CASSSGTGFIYGYTF	TGCGCCAGCAGCTCGGGGACAGGGTTCATCTATGGCTACACCTTC
TRBD2	TRBV9	NA	TRBJ2-2	CASSSPGGTGELFF	TGTGCCAGCAGCTCCCCGGGGGGCACCGGGGAGCTGTTTTTT
NA	TRBV2	NA	TRBJ2-2	CASSEQGWTGELFF	TGTGCCAGCAGTGAGCAGGGTTGGACCGGGGAGCTGTTTTTT
NA	TRBV28	NA	TRBJ1-1	CASSLQQPEAFF	TGTGCCAGCAGTTTGCAACAGCCAGAAGCTTTCTTT
TRBD2	TRBV12-3/TRBV12-4	once	TRBJ2-2	CASSSRTSGELFF	TGTGCCAGCAGTTCCCGGACTAGCGGGGAGCTGTTTTTT
NA	TRBV5-8	NA	TRBJ1-1	CASSLQGGTEAFF	TGTGCCAGCAGCTTACAGGGTGGGACTGAAGCTTTCTTT
NA	TRBV2	NA	TRBJ1-5	CASSIWDTNQPQHF	TGTGCCAGCAGTATCTGGGACACCAATCAGCCCCAGCATTTT
NA	TRBV9	NA	TRBJ1-1	CASSVGRNTEAFF	TGTGCCAGCAGCGTCGGGAGGAACACTGAAGCTTTCTTT
NA	TRBV18	NA	TRBJ1-1	CASSVRQTNMNTEAFF	TGTGCCAGCTCAGTTCGACAGACCAATATGAACACTGAAGCTTTCTTT
TRBD1	TRBV19	NA	TRBJ2-2	CASSPPWTGGAGELFF	TGTGCCAGTAGTCCACCCTGGACAGGGGGAGCCGGGGAGCTGTTTTTT
TRBD1	TRBV6-2/TRBV6-3	NA	TRBJ1-5	CASSRTGSNQPQHF	TGTGCCAGCAGCCGGACAGGGAGCAATCAGCCCCAGCATTTT
NA	TRBV6-5	NA	TRBJ1-5	CASRHPGGNQPQHF	TGTGCCAGCCGTCACCCCGGAGGTAATCAGCCCCAGCATTTT
TRBD2	TRBV9	NA	TRBJ2-1	CASSVSGTSWANEQFF	TGTGCCAGCAGCGTTTCCGGGACTAGCTGGGCCAATGAGCAGTTCTTC
NA	TRBV4-3	NA	TRBJ1-4	CASSAQGLTNEKLFF	TGCGCCAGCAGCGCACAGGGTCTAACTAATGAAAAACTGTTTTTT
NA	TRBV28	NA	TRBJ1-6	CASSLGGGTYNSPLHF	TGTGCCAGCAGTTTAGGGGGGGGCACCTATAATTCACCCCTCCACTTT
TRBD2	TRBV7-6	NA	TRBJ2-7	CASSLAGAGGYEQYF	TGTGCCAGCAGCTTAGCAGGGGCCGGGGGGTACGAGCAGTACTTC
TRBD1	TRBV15	NA	TRBJ1-5	CATSSVNRGDQPQHF	TGTGCCACCAGCAGCGTCAACAGGGGCGATCAGCCCCAGCATTTT
NA	TRBV6-5	NA	TRBJ1-5	CASSTKGPGQPQHF	TGTGCCAGCAGTACTAAAGGTCCCGGTCAGCCCCAGCATTTT
NA	TRBV28	NA	TRBJ1-2	CASSPATATLLNYGYTF	TGTGCCAGCAGCCCAGCCACAGCTACTCTCCTTAACTATGGCTACACCTTC
TRBD1	TRBV30	NA	TRBJ1-2	CAWTADRGPFGYTF	TGTGCCTGGACTGCGGACAGGGGGCCATTTGGCTACACCTTC
TRBD1	TRBV24-1	once	TRBJ2-5	CATSEGTGAFQETQYF	TGTGCCACCAGTGAGGGGACAGGTGCTTTCCAGGAGACCCAGTACTTC
NA	TRBV28	NA	TRBJ1-1	CASSLKRDTEAFF	TGTGCCAGCAGTTTAAAAAGAGACACTGAAGCTTTCTTT
NA	TRBV7-3	many	TRBJ1-1	CASSQDSTTEAFF	TGTGCCAGCAGCCAAGACAGTACCACTGAAGCTTTCTTT
NA	TRBV6-1	NA	TRBJ1-6	CASSVPQGSSYNSPLHF	TGTGCCAGCAGTGTACCCCAGGGAAGCTCCTATAATTCACCCCTCCACTTT
TRBD1	TRBV27	NA	TRBJ1-4	CASSPGTGVREKLFF	TGTGCCAGCAGCCCCGGGACAGGGGTTCGGGAAAAACTGTTTTTT
NA	TRBV19	once	TRBJ1-1	CASSQAFQGNTEAFF	TGTGCCAGTAGTCAGGCATTCCAGGGGAACACTGAAGCTTTCTTT
NA	TRBV28	NA	TRBJ2-1	CASSWRRNSYNEQFF	TGTGCCAGCAGTTGGCGGCGAAACTCCTACAATGAGCAGTTCTTC
TRBD1	TRBV4-2	once	TRBJ2-1	CASSLPDRGRFNEQFF	TGTGCCAGCAGCCTCCCGGACAGGGGGCGTTTTAATGAGCAGTTCTTC
NA	TRBV5-8	NA	TRBJ2-5	CASSLGRQVQETQYF	TGTGCCAGCAGCTTGGGTCGTCAGGTGCAAGAGACCCAGTACTTC
NA	TRBV7-9	NA	TRBJ1-2	CASSLGRQGSRQTF	TGTGCCAGCAGCTTAGGTCGTCAGGGGAGTAGGCAGACCTTC
NA	TRBV27	NA	TRBJ1-1	CASSLLGSGGTEAFF	TGTGCCAGCAGTTTATTGGGGTCGGGGGGTACTGAAGCTTTCTTT
TRBD2	TRBV30	NA	TRBJ2-1	CAWSGVAGGVWNEQFF	TGTGCCTGGAGTGGGGTAGCGGGGGGTGTTTGGAATGAGCAGTTCTTC
NA	TRBV18	NA	TRBJ1-1	CASSQDMNTEAFF	TGTGCCAGCTCACAGGACATGAACACTGAAGCTTTCTTT
NA	TRBV3-1/TRBV3-2	NA	TRBJ2-3	CASSITDTQYF	TGTGCCAGCAGTATAACAGATACGCAGTATTTT
NA	TRBV25-1	NA	TRBJ1-1	CASSMLNTEAFF	TGTGCCAGCAGTATGTTAAACACTGAAGCTTTCTTT
NA	TRBV19	many	TRBJ1-1	CASSIGVMNTEAFF	TGTGCCAGTAGTATAGGAGTCATGAACACTGAAGCTTTCTTT
NA	TRBV21-1	NA	TRBJ2-4	CASSKEVPGAKFYLAKNIQYF	TGTGCCAGCAGCAAAGAGGTTCCAGGGGCTAAGTTTTACCTAGCCAAAAACATTCAGTACTTC
NA	TRBV2	NA	TRBJ2-5	CASRFRDSLWETQYF	TGTGCCAGCCGCTTTAGGGACTCGCTGTGGGAGACCCAGTACTTC
NA	TRBV5-4	NA	TRBJ1-1	CASSPLPGINTEAFF	TGTGCCAGCAGTCCACTCCCGGGGATTAACACTGAAGCTTTCTTT